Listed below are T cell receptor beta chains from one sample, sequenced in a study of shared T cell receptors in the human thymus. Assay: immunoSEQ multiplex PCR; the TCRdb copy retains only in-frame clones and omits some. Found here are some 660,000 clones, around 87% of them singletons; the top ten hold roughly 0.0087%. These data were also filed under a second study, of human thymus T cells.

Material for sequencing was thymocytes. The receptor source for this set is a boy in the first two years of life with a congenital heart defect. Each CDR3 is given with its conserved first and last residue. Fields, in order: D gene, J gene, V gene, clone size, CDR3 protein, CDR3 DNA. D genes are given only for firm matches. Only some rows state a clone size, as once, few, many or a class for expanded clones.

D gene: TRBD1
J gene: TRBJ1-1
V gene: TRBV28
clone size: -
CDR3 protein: CASVTGGTEAFF
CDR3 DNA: TGTGCCAGCGTGACAGGGGGCACTGAAGCTTTCTTT

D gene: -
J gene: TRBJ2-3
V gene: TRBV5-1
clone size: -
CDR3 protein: CASSLAGQGKSTDTQYF
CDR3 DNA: TGCGCCAGCAGCTTGGCCGGGCAGGGTAAAAGCACAGATACGCAGTATTTT

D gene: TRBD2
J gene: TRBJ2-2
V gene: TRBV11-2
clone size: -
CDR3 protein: CASSAGVPTGELFF
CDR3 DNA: TGTGCCAGCAGCGCGGGAGTTCCGACCGGGGAGCTGTTTTTT

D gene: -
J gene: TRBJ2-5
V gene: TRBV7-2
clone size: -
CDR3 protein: CASSRPGLANHETQYF
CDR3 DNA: TGTGCCAGCAGCCGTCCGGGACTCGCTAACCACGAGACCCAGTACTTC

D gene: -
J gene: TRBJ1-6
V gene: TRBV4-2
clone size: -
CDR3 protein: CASSQERGGGSPLHF
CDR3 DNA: TGTGCCAGCAGCCAAGAGAGAGGTGGTGGGTCCCCCCTCCACTTT

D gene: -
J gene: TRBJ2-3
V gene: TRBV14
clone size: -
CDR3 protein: CASSQDLTDTQYF
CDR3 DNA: TGTGCCAGCAGCCAAGATCTTACAGATACGCAGTATTTT

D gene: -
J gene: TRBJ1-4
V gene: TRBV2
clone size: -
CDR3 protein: CASRPTGTNEKLFF
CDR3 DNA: TGTGCCAGCAGGCCCACGGGGACTAATGAAAAACTGTTTTTT

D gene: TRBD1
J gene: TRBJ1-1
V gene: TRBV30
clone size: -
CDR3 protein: CAWRGAGGLNTEAFF
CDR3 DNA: TGTGCCTGGAGGGGGGCAGGGGGTTTGAACACTGAAGCTTTCTTT

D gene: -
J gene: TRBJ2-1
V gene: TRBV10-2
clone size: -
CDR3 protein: CASSEVRPYFWFNEQFF
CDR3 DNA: TGCGCCAGCAGTGAAGTCAGGCCCTATTTTTGGTTCAATGAGCAGTTCTTC

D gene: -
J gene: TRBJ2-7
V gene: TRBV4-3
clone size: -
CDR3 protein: CASSQDRDFTYEQYF
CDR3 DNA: TGCGCCAGCAGCCAGGACCGGGACTTTACCTACGAGCAGTACTTC

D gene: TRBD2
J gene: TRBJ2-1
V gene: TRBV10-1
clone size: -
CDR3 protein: CASSKLAGGSSYNEQFF
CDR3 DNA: TGCGCCAGCAGCAAGCTAGCGGGAGGGTCCTCCTACAATGAGCAGTTCTTC

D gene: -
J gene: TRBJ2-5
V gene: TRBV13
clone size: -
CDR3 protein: CASSLRIRAGRETQYF
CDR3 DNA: TGTGCCAGCAGCTTAAGGATTAGGGCGGGTAGAGAGACCCAGTACTTC

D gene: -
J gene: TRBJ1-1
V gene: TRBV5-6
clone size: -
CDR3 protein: CASSLGSRGAEAFF
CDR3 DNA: TGTGCCAGCAGCTTGGGGTCACGGGGAGCCGAAGCTTTCTTT

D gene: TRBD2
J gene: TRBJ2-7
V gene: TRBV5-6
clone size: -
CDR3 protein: CASSLGLAGGPYYEQYF
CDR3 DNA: TGTGCCAGCAGCTTGGGACTAGCGGGAGGGCCTTACTACGAGCAGTACTTC

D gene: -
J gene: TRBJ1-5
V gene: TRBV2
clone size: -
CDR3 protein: CASSGQWNQPQHF
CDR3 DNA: TGTGCCAGCAGTGGACAGTGGAACCAGCCCCAGCATTTT

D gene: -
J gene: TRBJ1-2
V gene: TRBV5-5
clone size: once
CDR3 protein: CASSLARFGYTF
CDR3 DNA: TGTGCCAGCAGCTTGGCCCGGTTTGGCTACACCTTC

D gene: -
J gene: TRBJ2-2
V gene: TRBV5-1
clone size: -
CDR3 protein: CASSLYPGYTGELFF
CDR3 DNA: TGCGCCAGCAGCCTATACCCAGGGTACACCGGGGAGCTGTTTTTT

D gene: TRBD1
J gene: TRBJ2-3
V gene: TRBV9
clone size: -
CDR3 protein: CASSVVEGAISNGTDTQYF
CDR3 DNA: TGTGCCAGCAGCGTAGTAGAGGGGGCAATTTCTAATGGCACAGATACGCAGTATTTT

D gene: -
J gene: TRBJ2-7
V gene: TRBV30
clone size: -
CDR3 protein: CAWMRNSTYEQYF
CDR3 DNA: TGTGCCTGGATGAGAAACAGTACCTACGAGCAGTACTTC

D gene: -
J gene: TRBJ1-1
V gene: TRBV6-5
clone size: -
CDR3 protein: CASSHKLQGTEAFF
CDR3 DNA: TGTGCCAGCAGTCACAAACTACAGGGCACTGAAGCTTTCTTT

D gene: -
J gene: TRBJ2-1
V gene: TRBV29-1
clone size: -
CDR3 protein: CSLRVSPTNEQFF
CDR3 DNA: TGCAGCTTGAGGGTTTCCCCCACAAATGAGCAGTTCTTC

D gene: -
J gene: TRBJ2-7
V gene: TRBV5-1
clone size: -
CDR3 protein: CASSSPSGTNTFSEQYF
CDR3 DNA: TGCGCCAGCAGCTCCCCCTCCGGGACAAACACTTTTAGCGAGCAGTACTTC

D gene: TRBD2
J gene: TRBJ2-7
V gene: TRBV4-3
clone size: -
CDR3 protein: CASSQARGTSGRASYEQYF
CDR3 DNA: TGCGCCAGCAGCCAGGCCCGAGGGACTAGCGGGAGGGCCTCCTACGAGCAGTACTTC

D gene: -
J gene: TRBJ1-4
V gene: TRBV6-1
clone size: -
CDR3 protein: CAIRGAFPNEKLFF
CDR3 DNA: TGTGCCATACGTGGGGCATTCCCTAATGAAAAACTGTTTTTT

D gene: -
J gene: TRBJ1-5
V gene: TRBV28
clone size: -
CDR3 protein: CASSLGSNQPQHF
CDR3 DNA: TGTGCCAGCAGTTTGGGCAGCAATCAGCCCCAGCATTTT

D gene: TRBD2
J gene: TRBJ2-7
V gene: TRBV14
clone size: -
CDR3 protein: CASSQARGRESTYEQYF
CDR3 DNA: TGTGCCAGCAGCCAAGCCCGAGGGCGGGAGTCTACCTACGAGCAGTACTTC

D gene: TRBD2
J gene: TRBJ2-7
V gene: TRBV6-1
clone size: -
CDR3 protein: CASSEGRASGGGYYEQYF
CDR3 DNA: TGTGCCAGCAGTGAAGGGAGGGCTAGCGGGGGAGGGTACTACGAGCAGTACTTC

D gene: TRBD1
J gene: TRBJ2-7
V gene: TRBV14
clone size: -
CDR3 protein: CASSHYSQGHAYEQYF
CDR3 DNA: TGTGCCAGCAGCCATTACTCACAGGGGCATGCCTACGAGCAGTACTTC

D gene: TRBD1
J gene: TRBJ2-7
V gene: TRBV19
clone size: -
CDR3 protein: CASTGTGVYEQYF
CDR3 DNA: TGTGCCAGTACCGGGACAGGGGTGTACGAGCAGTACTTC

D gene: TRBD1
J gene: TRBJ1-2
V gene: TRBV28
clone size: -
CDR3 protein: CASSSPGQKTLYGYTF
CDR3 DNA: TGTGCCAGCAGTTCCCCGGGACAGAAAACTCTCTATGGCTACACCTTC

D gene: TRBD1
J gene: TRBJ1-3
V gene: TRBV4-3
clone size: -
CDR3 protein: CASSPTGASGNTIYF
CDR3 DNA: TGCGCCAGCAGCCCTACAGGGGCCTCTGGAAACACCATATATTTT

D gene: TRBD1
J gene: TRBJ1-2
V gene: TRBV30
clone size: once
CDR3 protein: CAWSMGQGWVNYGYTF
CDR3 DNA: TGTGCCTGGAGCATGGGACAGGGGTGGGTTAACTATGGCTACACCTTC

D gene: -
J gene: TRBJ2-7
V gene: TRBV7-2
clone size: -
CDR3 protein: CASSPRFPYEQYF
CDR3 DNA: TGTGCTAGCAGCCCCAGGTTCCCCTACGAGCAGTACTTC

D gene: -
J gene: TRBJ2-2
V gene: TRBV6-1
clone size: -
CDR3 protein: CASSVGWRENGELFF
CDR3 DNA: TGTGCCAGCAGTGTTGGTTGGCGGGAAAACGGGGAGCTGTTTTTT

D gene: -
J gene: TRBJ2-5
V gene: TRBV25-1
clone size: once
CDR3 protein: CASSEDPLEDQYF
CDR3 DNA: TGTGCCAGCAGTGAAGACCCCCTAGAGGACCAGTACTTC

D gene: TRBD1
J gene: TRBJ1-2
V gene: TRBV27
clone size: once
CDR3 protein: CASSPGTAFYGYTF
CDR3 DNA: TGTGCCAGCAGTCCGGGGACAGCCTTCTATGGCTACACCTTC

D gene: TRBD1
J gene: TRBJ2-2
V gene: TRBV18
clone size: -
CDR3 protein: CASSPYLSGQGSSGELFF
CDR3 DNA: TGTGCCAGCTCACCATATTTATCGGGACAGGGTTCTTCCGGGGAGCTGTTTTTT

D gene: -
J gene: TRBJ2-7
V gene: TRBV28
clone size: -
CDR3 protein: CASSSSATASYEQYF
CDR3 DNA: TGTGCCAGCAGTTCGTCCGCAACAGCCTCCTACGAGCAGTACTTC

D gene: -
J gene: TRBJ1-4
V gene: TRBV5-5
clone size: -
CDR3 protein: CASSAHQGSNEKLFF
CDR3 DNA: TGTGCCAGCAGCGCGCATCAGGGATCTAATGAAAAACTGTTTTTT

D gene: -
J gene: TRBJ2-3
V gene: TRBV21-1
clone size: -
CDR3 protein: CASSTHGLGLAVPTDTQYF
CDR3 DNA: TGTGCCAGCAGCACCCACGGGTTGGGACTAGCGGTTCCCACAGATACGCAGTATTTT

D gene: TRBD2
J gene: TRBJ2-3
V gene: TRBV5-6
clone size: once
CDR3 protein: CASSYGLAGGGTQYF
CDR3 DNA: TGTGCCAGCAGTTACGGACTAGCGGGGGGTGGTACGCAGTATTTT

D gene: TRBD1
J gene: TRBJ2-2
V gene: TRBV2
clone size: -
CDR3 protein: CASRTRTGGKTPNTGELFF
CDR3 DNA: TGTGCCAGCCGAACGAGGACAGGGGGAAAGACTCCGAACACCGGGGAGCTGTTTTTT